Sequencing of this TCR beta chain was carried out in a study of cytotoxic CD8 clonotypes in ibrutinib-treated CLL. Study-level information: Some 10 relapsed/refractory, roughly 15 treatment-naive; some 17 IGHV unmutated. Study-wide results and limits: The clonality rise at ibrutinib response reflected private clonotype expansion. Baseline levels of clonality went above those of age-matched healthy donors and moved with circulating CD8+ T-cell counts.

TCRdb's table, derived via immunoSEQ multiplex PCR, lists solely in-frame clones and lacks some. The sample has 110,000 to 150,000 clones, about three quarters seen once. Comments on this clone: Its antigen remains unidentified.

Germline loops: CDR1 SGHNT, CDR2 YYREEE (reference sequence). Trimming stripped 2 bases from V and 2 bases from J, with 13 bases between. The CDR3 extends over 16 amino acids. The sequence derives from a human donor with chronic lymphocytic leukemia. The sample was PBMCs, taken after 24 months of ibrutinib treatment. V and J are TRBV5-4 and TRBJ1-4; D is possibly TRBD1 (5 bases). The DNA of the CDR3 is TGTGCCAGCAGCTTCGGGGGTGGGTCCACTAATGAAAAACTGTTTTTT. It yields the protein CASSFGGGSTNEKLFF.